Following are 22 T cell receptor beta chains from one sample sequenced in a study of blood T cell repertoires in COVID-19 (dated by TCRdb to the early 2020s). The library was generated by the immunoSEQ multiplex PCR assay. TCRdb carries this immuneACCESS record with in-frame sequences only. Its versions omit some clonotypes, under half of them owing to an unresolved V gene in the studies checked, with the rest unexplained. Across this sample there are approximately 53,000 clones, with 80% to 85% seen only once. The top ten clonotypes cover about 22% of the sample. Sequenced: peripheral blood. The source of these receptors is a woman older than 75 with COVID-19, enrolled during active disease.

The gene calls are TRBV19 and TRBJ1-2; 8 nucleotides line up with TRBD1. The germline V gene has CDR1 LNHDA and CDR2 SQIVND (reference sequence). With V trimmed by 2 bases and J by 7 bases, 6 bases remained unmatched. The CDR3 is made up of 14 amino acids. CDR3 sequence: CASSIQGASGGYTF. The CDR3 bases are TGTGCCAGTAGTATACAGGGGGCCTCGGGTGGCTACACCTTC. Filled out from reference TRBV19 and TRBJ1-2, the complete variable domain reads DGGITQSPKYLFRKEGQNVTLSCEQNLNHDAMYWYRQDPGQGLRLIYYSQIVNDFQKGDIAEGYSVSREKKESFPLTVTSAQKNPTAFYLCASSIQGASGGYTFGSGTRLTVV.

CDR3 nucleotide sequence: TGTGCCACCCGCACAGTACCTGGGTGGGGCTACACCTTC. It encodes CATRTVPGWGYTF. The chain couples TRBV19 to TRBJ1-2; D not resolved. CDR3 length: 13 residues. Trimming shortened V by 10 bases and J by 8 bases, and 20 bases separated the two germline ends. Looked up from germline, CDR1 is LNHDA and CDR2 is SQIVND (reference sequence).

The V and J genes are TRBV10-2 and TRBJ2-7; the match to TRBD2 covers 10 bases. CDR3 length: 16 amino acids. Germline trimming cut 3 bases from V and 3 bases from J; bases unmatched to any gene: 8. Germline CDR1 reads WSHSY; CDR2 reads SAAADI. Here the CDR3 reads CASSDPGLAIHYEQYF. CDR3 sequence (DNA): TGCGCCAGCAGTGATCCGGGACTAGCGATTCACTACGAGCAGTACTTC.

This clone was observed once. This chain joins TRBV2 and TRBJ2-5; 8 nucleotides line up with TRBD2. The J segment lost 8 bases and the V segment lost 3 bases, leaving 2 bases of the junction unmatched. This CDR3 region has 12 residues. The germline CDR1 and CDR2 sequences are SNHLY and FYNNEI. The chain's CDR3 is CASSDAGGTQYF. CDR3 DNA sequence: TGTGCCAGCAGTGACGCGGGGGGTACCCAGTACTTC. Complete variable domain (other parts from reference TRBV2 and TRBJ2-5): EPEVTQTPSHQVTQMGQEVILRCVPISNHLYFYWYRQILGQKVEFLVSFYNNEISEKSEIFDDQFSVERPDGSNFTLKIRSTKLEDSAMYFCASSDAGGTQYFGPGTRLLVL.

The genes are TRBV7-8 and TRBJ2-3; 10 nucleotides line up with TRBD2. V dropped 4 bases and J dropped 0; count of bases not matched to a gene: 1. The germline gives CDR1 SGHVS, CDR2 FQNEAQ. The CDR3 is made up of 15 amino acids. CDR3 in amino acids: CASSYSGRSTDTQYF. CDR3 sequence (DNA): TGTGCCAGCAGCTATAGCGGGAGGAGCACAGATACGCAGTATTTT.

The V gene is TRBV27, the J gene TRBJ1-1; D might be TRBD1 (6 bases). The CDR3 runs to 16 residues. Germline assignment: CDR1 MNHEY and CDR2 SMNVEV (reference sequence). The V end lost 2 bases, the J end lost 2 bases, and 15 bases lay between the germline ends. In DNA form, the CDR3 reads TGTGCCAGCAGTTTAGGTCTCGACAGGATCAACACTGAAGCTTTCTTT. This translates into CASSLGLDRINTEAFF.

This chain connects TRBV5-5 to TRBJ2-1; 7 nucleotides line up with TRBD1. This CDR3 comprises 14 residues. The J segment lost 2 bases and the V segment lost 4 bases, leaving 3 bases of the junction unmatched. CDR1 and CDR2 from the germline V gene are SGHKS and YYEKEE (reference sequence). The CDR3 loop is CASSRDRAYNEQFF. CDR3 DNA sequence: TGTGCCAGCAGCCGGGACAGAGCCTACAATGAGCAGTTCTTC.

The chain links TRBV24-1 to TRBJ2-5; TRBD1 is a possible D gene (7 bases). There are 16 residues in the CDR3. The germline V and J ends were trimmed by 4 bases and 2 bases, with 16 bases remaining between them. Germline CDR1 reads KGHDR; CDR2 reads SFDVKD. In DNA form, the CDR3 reads TGTGCCACCAGTGAGGGCGGGACAGATCTACAAGAGACCCAGTACTTC. Protein product: CATSEGGTDLQETQYF.

V gene TRBV7-9 combines with J gene TRBJ2-1; 13 bases are a match to TRBD2. There are 19 residues in the CDR3. CDR1 and CDR2 from the germline V gene are SEHNR and FQNEAQ (reference sequence). V lost 3 bases to trimming and J lost 0 bases; unmatched junction nucleotides: 8. Here the CDR3 reads CASSFTGTSGASSYNEQFF. CDR3 nucleotides: TGTGCCAGCAGCTTCACCGGGACTAGCGGGGCCAGCTCCTACAATGAGCAGTTCTTC.

This rearrangement joins TRBV3-1 (or the pseudogene TRBV3-2) to TRBJ2-7, with 7 bases that match TRBD2. Germline V gives CDR1 LGHDT, CDR2 YNNKEL (reference sequence). V lost 4 bases and J lost 6; bases outside the gene matches: 12. This CDR3 is built from 15 residues. The CDR3, as DNA: TGTGCCAGCAGCCGCGGGAGAGCGGCTCCTCTCGAGCAGTACTTC. It encodes CASSRGRAAPLEQYF.

The rearrangement links TRBV19 to TRBJ1-5; unclear D gene. The CDR3 runs 12 residues. The V end lost 4 bases, the J end lost 5 bases, and 6 bases lay between the germline ends. Looked up from germline, CDR1 is LNHDA and CDR2 is SQIVND (reference sequence). CDR3 region: CASSRHDQPQHF. The DNA for the CDR3 is TGTGCCAGTAGTAGACACGATCAGCCCCAGCATTTT.

The chain combines TRBV7-2 with TRBJ1-1; TRBD1 matches at 8 bases. The CDR3 has 15 residues. Germline CDR1 is SGHTA and CDR2 is FQGNSA. J was trimmed by 5 bases and V by 1 base; bases with no gene match: 6. As DNA, the CDR3 is TGTGCCAGCAGCTTAGGCGGTACAGGGGGGACTGAAGCTTTCTTT. Translation: CASSLGGTGGTEAFF. The variable domain in full, with the rest retrieved from reference TRBV7-2 and TRBJ1-1, is GAGVSQSPSNKVTEKGKDVELRCDPISGHTALYWYRQSLGQGLEFLIYFQGNSAPDKSGLPSDRFSAERTGGSVSTLTIQRTQQEDSAVYLCASSLGGTGGTEAFFGQGTRLTVV.

This chain connects TRBV12-3 or TRBV12-4 to TRBJ1-5; D is ambiguous. Trimming stripped 7 bases from V and 3 bases from J, with 10 bases between. The CDR3 sequence is 13 residues long. The CDR3 nucleotides read TGTGCCAGCACCCCGGGTCTCAATCAGCCCCAGCATTTT. Protein sequence: CASTPGLNQPQHF.

CDR3 DNA: TGTGCCAGCAGTTATTTGAGTTCCCTTAACGAGCAGTACTTC. Its protein product is CASSYLSSLNEQYF. This chain joins TRBV6-2 or TRBV6-3 and TRBJ2-7; D is uncertain. The CDR3 extends over 14 amino acids. The germline V and J ends were trimmed by 3 bases and 5 bases, with 14 bases remaining between them. Germline loops: CDR1 MNHEY, CDR2 SVGEGT.

This clone was observed a single time. The CDR3 DNA follows: TGCGCCAGCAGCCACCCCACGGGAGGGACAGAGACCTACGAGCAGTACTTC. Protein product: CASSHPTGGTETYEQYF. The chain uses TRBV4-1 and TRBJ2-7; a weak D match, TRBD2 (8 bases). The CDR3 runs 17 residues. In germline, CDR1 is MGHRA, CDR2 YSYEKL. With 3 bases removed from V and 2 bases from J, the gap between germline ends came to 20 bases.

The rearrangement links TRBV19 to TRBJ1-5; 10 nucleotides agree with TRBD1. With 2 bases clipped from V and 11 bases from J, the junction kept 15 bases outside the gene matches. This CDR3 is built from 17 residues. Germline CDR1 and CDR2: LNHDA and SQIVND (reference sequence). The CDR3 nucleotides read TGTGCCAGTAGTATACGCGGACAGGGGGTCGTTCAGCGGGCCCAGCATTTT. Protein sequence: CASSIRGQGVVQRAQHF.

The chain has TRBV9 and TRBJ2-7; 9 nucleotides line up with TRBD1. The CDR3 runs to 17 residues. Losses at the gene ends were 0 bases for V and 6 bases for J; bases not matched to a gene: 13. Per germline, CDR1 SGDLS and CDR2 YYNGEE. The CDR3 reads CASSVDWGRTGAIEQYF. CDR3 nucleotides: TGTGCCAGCAGCGTAGATTGGGGACGGACAGGGGCTATCGAGCAGTACTTC.

The V call is TRBV3-1 (or the pseudogene TRBV3-2), the J call TRBJ2-7; a possible D gene is TRBD2 (6 bases). V was cut by 1 base and J by 4 bases, with 8 bases left in between. Germline V gene lookup returns CDR1 LGHDT and CDR2 YNNKEL (reference sequence). This CDR3 has 13 residues. The DNA of the CDR3 is TGTGCCAGCAGCCAAGCAGGGACTTACGAGCAGTACTTC. As protein: CASSQAGTYEQYF.

The gene calls are TRBV6-5 and TRBJ2-7; D might be TRBD1 (6 bases). The ends were cut back, 4 bases at V and 4 bases at J, with 11 bases in the middle. This CDR3 contains 13 residues. From germline, CDR1 is MNHEY and CDR2 SVGAGI. The CDR3 DNA sequence: TGTGCCAGCAGTTCTACAACAGGGTACGAGCAGTACTTC. This codes for CASSSTTGYEQYF.

This clone was recorded a few times. The chain recombines TRBV2 with TRBJ1-2, with 7 bases lining up with TRBD1. Germline CDR1 is SNHLY and CDR2 is FYNNEI. The CDR3 consists of 13 residues. Losses at the gene ends were 1 base for V and 7 bases for J; bases not matched to a gene: 3. The CDR3 coding sequence is TGTGCCAGCAGTGAAGAGACAGGGCTTGGCTACACCTTC. The encoded protein is CASSEETGLGYTF.

This clone has only a few counts. The gene calls are TRBV7-9 and TRBJ2-3, with 9 bases matching TRBD1. The V gene's germline CDR1 is SEHNR and CDR2 FQNEAQ (reference sequence). Trimming at V came to 5 bases and at J to 4 bases, leaving 10 bases not matched to a gene. This CDR3 spans 16 amino acids. The CDR3 reads CASSRPGQGSADTQYF. The CDR3 DNA reads as TGTGCCAGCAGCAGACCGGGACAGGGATCAGCAGATACGCAGTATTTT. The entire variable domain, with the rest obtained from reference TRBV7-9 and TRBJ2-3, is as follows: DTGVSQNPRHKITKRGQNVTFRCDPISEHNRLYWYRQTLGQGPEFLTYFQNEAQLEKSRLLSDRFSAERPKGSFSTLEIQRTEQGDSAMYLCASSRPGQGSADTQYFGPGTRLTVL.

The chain combines TRBV3-1 (or the pseudogene TRBV3-2) with TRBJ2-1; 7 bases are shared with TRBD2. Looked up from germline, CDR1 is LGHDT and CDR2 is YNNKEL (reference sequence). The CDR3 spans 15 residues. V lost 4 bases to trimming and J lost 5 bases; unmatched junction nucleotides: 8. In nucleotides, the CDR3 is TGTGCCAGCAGCCCTTCGGGGGGTCGGGACAATGAGCAGTTCTTC. Residues: CASSPSGGRDNEQFF.